The next 30 T cell receptor beta chains were all read from a single sample in a study of T-cell memory formation after mild COVID-19. TCRdb re-called the 5' RACE reads through MiXCR, storing one row per CDR3 protein. The table includes about 110,000 distinct CDR3 sequences, about an eighth detected once. Sample: PBMCs or a T cell subset sorted from them (not recorded which). All receptors come from a man younger than 35 who had mild COVID-19 (a few samples of this study predate the infection). Cell type and time point are not known.

This clonotype was recorded many times. The rearrangement joins TRBV5-1 to TRBJ2-3; 10 bases line up with TRBD1. Germline values: CDR1 SGHRS, CDR2 YFSETQ. This CDR3 comprises 14 residues. The V segment lost 7 bases and the J segment 3 bases; nucleotides outside the gene matches: 5. The CDR3 region has the DNA TGCGCCAGCGGACGACAGGGGGCAACAGATACGCAGTATTTT. This encodes CASGRQGATDTQYF.

The sample holds a few counts of this clonotype. V gene TRBV9 combines with J gene TRBJ1-5, with 9 bases lining up with TRBD1. The V and J ends lost 3 bases and 0 bases, in that order; junction bases with no gene match: 7. The CDR3 is 17 residues long. From germline, CDR1 is SGDLS and CDR2 YYNGEE. The CDR3 nucleotides read TGTGCCAGCAGCGACGGGACAGGGAAATATAGCAATCAGCCCCAGCATTTT. It codes for CASSDGTGKYSNQPQHF.

The V gene is TRBV25-1, the J gene TRBJ2-5; 9 bases align to TRBD2. This CDR3 has 15 residues. Germline assignment: CDR1 MGHDK and CDR2 SYGVNS. J gave up 5 bases and V 2 bases, and 6 bases lay outside the gene matches. The CDR3 loop is CASSEAGGLWETQYF. The DNA of the CDR3 is TGTGCCAGCAGTGAAGCGGGGGGGCTCTGGGAGACCCAGTACTTC.

The chain joins TRBV6-2 or TRBV6-3 to TRBJ1-1, with D possibly TRBD1 on 6 matching bases. The length of the CDR3 is 16 residues. V lost 2 bases and J lost 3, with 16 bases in between. The germline CDR1 and CDR2 sequences are MNHEY and SVGEGT. The CDR3 sequence is CASSYTPRQGHTEAFF. The CDR3 nucleotides are TGTGCCAGCAGTTACACGCCGCGGCAGGGGCACACTGAAGCTTTCTTT.

V and J are TRBV5-6 and TRBJ1-2; perhaps TRBD1 as D (5 bases). The CDR3 length is 15 residues. Trimming pared 4 bases from V and 7 bases from J, leaving 20 bases between. The germline CDR1 and CDR2 sequences are SGHDT and YYEEEE. CDR3 in DNA: TGTGCCAGCAGCCCAAGCGCGTCCGGGGCGGGTGGCTACACCTTC. Protein sequence: CASSPSASGAGGYTF.

The DNA of the CDR3 is TGCAGCGTGGCGCTTAAAGGAGGCACTGAAGCTTTCTTT. It is translated as CSVALKGGTEAFF. The chain employs TRBV29-1 and TRBJ1-1; D is unresolved. The CDR3 length is 13 residues. Germline CDR1 reads SQVTM; CDR2 reads ANQGSEA. V was shortened by 6 bases and J by 4 bases, with 15 bases between the two germline ends.

This clonotype has more than one count but fewer than ten. The chain joins TRBV11-2 to TRBJ2-3; no definite D call. CDR3 length: 15 amino acids. The V gene's germline CDR1 is SGHAT and CDR2 FQNNGV. Trimming stripped 2 bases from V and 0 bases from J, with 9 bases between. CDR3 residues: CASSLSITSTDTQYF. The CDR3 DNA follows: TGTGCCAGCAGCTTATCGATAACTAGCACAGATACGCAGTATTTT. Filled out from reference TRBV11-2 and TRBJ2-3, the complete variable domain reads EAGVAQSPRYKIIEKRQSVAFWCNPISGHATLYWYQQILGQGPKLLIQFQNNGVVDDSQLPKDRFSAERLKGVDSTLKIQPAKLEDSAVYLCASSLSITSTDTQYFGPGTRLTVL.

V and J are TRBV9 and TRBJ2-4, with D possibly TRBD1 on 5 matching bases. The V and J ends lost 2 bases and 9 bases respectively, with 18 bases between them. There are 15 residues in the CDR3. Germline V gene data show CDR1 as SGDLS and CDR2 as YYNGEE. The CDR3 loop reads CASSVGQGSFGIQYF. As DNA, the CDR3 is TGTGCCAGCAGCGTGGGGCAGGGAAGTTTTGGCATTCAGTACTTC.

The CDR3 sequence is CASSEGSHSSYEQYV. The CDR3 nucleotides read TGTGCCAGCAGTGAAGGGTCCCACAGCTCCTACGAGCAGTACGTC. The V call is TRBV2, the J call TRBJ2-7; unclear D gene. Germline V lookup: CDR1 SNHLY, CDR2 FYNNEI. The CDR3 is made up of 15 amino acids. V was clipped by 1 base and J by 0 bases, with 10 bases between them.

The chain joins TRBV6-5 to TRBJ1-2; TRBD1 aligns across 9 bases. Germline trimming cut 2 bases from V and 8 bases from J; bases unmatched to any gene: 12. Germline V gene lookup returns CDR1 MNHEY and CDR2 SVGAGI. The CDR3 consists of 16 residues. DNA of the CDR3: TGTGCCAGCAGTTACACACCGGGACAGGGACTGGACGGCTACACCTTC. Its protein is CASSYTPGQGLDGYTF.

This clonotype was counted a few times. V gene TRBV3-1 combines with J gene TRBJ2-1; TRBD2 aligns across 7 bases. The length of the CDR3 is 15 residues. The J segment lost 1 base and the V segment lost 4 bases, leaving 4 bases of the junction unmatched. Germline V gives CDR1 LGHDT, CDR2 YNNKEL (reference sequence). CDR3 sequence: CASSLAGASYNEQFF. DNA of the CDR3: TGTGCCAGCAGCCTAGCGGGCGCTTCCTACAATGAGCAGTTCTTC.

V is TRBV7-9 and J is TRBJ2-1; D could derive from TRBD1 or TRBD2 (5 bases each). The V gene's germline CDR1 is SEHNR and CDR2 FQNEAQ (reference sequence). V lost 3 bases and J lost 12, with 24 bases in between. The CDR3 loop spans 16 amino acids. The CDR3 sequence is CASSFTGSGAAGAQFF. Written as DNA, the CDR3 is TGTGCCAGCAGCTTCACGGGGTCTGGGGCTGCCGGAGCGCAGTTCTTC.

This chain uses TRBV9 with TRBJ2-7; TRBD1 matches at 9 bases. CDR1 is SGDLS, CDR2 YYNGEE, per germline. Trimming cost V 3 bases and J 3 bases; bases outside gene matches: 7. There are 15 residues in the CDR3. CDR3 bases: TGTGCCAGCAGCGCCCGGGACAGGGCCATCTACGAGCAGTACTTC. The encoded protein is CASSARDRAIYEQYF.

The chain couples TRBV4-2 to TRBJ1-4; D perhaps matches TRBD1 (5 bases). Germline lookup yields CDR1 LGHNA and CDR2 YNFKEQ. The CDR3 consists of 17 residues. Trimming cost V 2 bases and J 2 bases, with 15 bases left between them. The CDR3 coding sequence is TGTGCCAGCAGCCAACCCGGGGCGCGTAGTACTAATGAAAAACTGTTTTTT. This translates into CASSQPGARSTNEKLFF.

This clonotype showed up many times. For the CDR3, the DNA is TGTGCCAGCAGCCCGACTAGCGGGGGGGCAGGAGAGCAGTTCTTC. This codes for CASSPTSGGAGEQFF. This rearrangement joins TRBV12-3 or TRBV12-4 to TRBJ2-1; 14 bases agree with TRBD2. CDR3 length: 15 amino acids. Trimming removed 6 bases from V and 10 bases from J; junction bases left unmatched: 8.

The chain recombines TRBV5-1 with TRBJ2-7; TRBD2 agrees at 11 bases. V dropped 3 bases and J dropped 7; count of bases not matched to a gene: 9. This CDR3 spans 15 amino acids. The germline CDR1 and CDR2 sequences are SGHRS and YFSETQ. Here the CDR3 reads CASSSVTSGGGEQYF. The CDR3 nucleotides are TGCGCCAGCAGCTCGGTAACTAGCGGGGGCGGGGAGCAGTACTTC.

The genes are TRBV7-9 and TRBJ2-2; D uncertain. V was shortened by 4 bases and J by 7 bases, with 19 bases between the two germline ends. This CDR3 has 16 residues. The germline V gene encodes CDR1 SEHNR and CDR2 FQNEAQ (reference sequence). The CDR3 loop reads CASSSTPRAPSGELFF. The DNA of the CDR3 is TGTGCCAGCAGCTCCACCCCCCGGGCACCCAGCGGGGAGCTGTTTTTT.

As DNA, the CDR3 is TGTGCCAGCAGTTACTCGGCCGACTACGAGCAGTACGTC. Translated, it gives CASSYSADYEQYV. This chain links TRBV6-6 with TRBJ2-7; the D is unclear. The V end was cut by 0 bases, the J end by 3 bases, with 6 bases between. The CDR3 consists of 13 residues. Germline V gives CDR1 MNHNY, CDR2 SVGAGI (reference sequence).

The V call is TRBV29-1, the J call TRBJ1-2, with D hard to call. V lost 0 bases and J 4 bases, leaving 12 bases between the germline ends. The CDR3 runs to 14 residues. Germline V gene data show CDR1 as SQVTM and CDR2 as ANQGSEA. CDR3 sequence: CSVEEDPRVYGYTF. The CDR3 nucleotides are TGCAGCGTTGAAGAGGACCCGCGGGTCTATGGCTACACCTTC.

The rearrangement links TRBV7-9 to TRBJ2-3; possible D gene TRBD2, 6 bases. The ends were cut back, 1 base at V and 2 bases at J, with 10 bases in the middle. CDR1 and CDR2 (germline): SEHNR, FQNEAQ (reference sequence). The CDR3 sequence is 15 residues long. The CDR3 protein is CASSLVAGTTDTQYF. The DNA of the CDR3 is TGTGCCAGCAGCTTAGTCGCGGGGACCACAGATACGCAGTATTTT.

The rearrangement joins TRBV12-3 or TRBV12-4 to TRBJ1-4, with D maybe TRBD1 (5 bases). The CDR3 is 13 residues long. V lost 7 bases, J lost 3 bases, and 9 bases lay in between. In DNA form, the CDR3 reads TGTGCCAGCAAGCAGGGCGCTAATGAAAAACTGTTTTTT. It codes for CASKQGANEKLFF.

There are a few counts of this clonotype. The rearrangement joins TRBV6-6 to TRBJ2-6; D is ambiguous. The CDR3 sequence is 16 residues long. V was cut by 8 bases and J by 0 bases, with 14 bases left in between. CDR1 is MNHNY, CDR2 SVGAGI, per germline (reference sequence). The DNA of the CDR3 is TGTGCCAGCGGAATGGACGAGCCCTCTGGGGCCAACGTCCTGACTTTC. Translation gives CASGMDEPSGANVLTF.

This clonotype was detected a few times. The chain employs TRBV27 and TRBJ1-2, with 8 bases lining up with TRBD1. CDR3 size: 13 residues. After removal of 3 bases from V and 8 bases from J, the junction contained 5 bases not matched to a gene. Germline-derived CDR1 and CDR2 are MNHEY and SMNVEV (reference sequence). Written as DNA, the CDR3 is TGTGCCAGCAGTTTGGGGACAGGTCAAGGCTACACCTTC. It translates to CASSLGTGQGYTF.

The genes are TRBV10-3 and TRBJ2-3, with a possible D match to TRBD1 (6 bases). The V end lost 1 base, the J end lost 1 base, and 12 bases lay between the germline ends. The CDR3 extends over 16 amino acids. CDR1 and CDR2 from the germline V gene are ENHRY and SYGVKD. The CDR3 region is CAISEYRTEGTDTQYF. Written as DNA, the CDR3 is TGTGCCATCAGTGAGTACCGGACAGAAGGCACAGATACGCAGTATTTT.

This clonotype has just a few counts. The genes are TRBV6-5 and TRBJ2-7; 7 nucleotides align to TRBD1. The CDR3 totals 15 residues. With 5 bases clipped from V and 2 bases from J, the junction kept 9 bases outside the gene matches. CDR1 and CDR2 from the germline V gene are MNHEY and SVGAGI. Here the CDR3 reads CASSRTTGLPYEQYF. The CDR3 region has the DNA TGTGCCAGCAGTCGCACGACAGGGCTACCCTACGAGCAGTACTTC.

The rearrangement joins TRBV4-1 to TRBJ1-4; D perhaps matches TRBD1 (6 bases). The V end was cut by 5 bases, the J end by 8 bases, with 12 bases between. CDR1 MGHRA and CDR2 YSYEKL come from the germline V gene. CDR3 length: 13 residues. CDR3 loop: CASSAQGSEKLFF. In DNA, the CDR3 is TGCGCCAGCAGCGCACAGGGTAGCGAAAAACTGTTTTTT.

The rearrangement uses TRBV6-6 and TRBJ1-1; a weak D match, TRBD1 (5 bases). Germline V lookup: CDR1 MNHNY, CDR2 SVGAGI (reference sequence). This CDR3 is 13 amino acids long. V gave up 11 bases and J gave up 4 bases, with 17 bases separating them. CDR3 coding DNA: TGTGCCTGGGGGGAGGGAGGAGGCACTGAAGCTTTCTTT. It is translated as CAWGEGGGTEAFF.

This clonotype showed up just a few times. V and J are TRBV7-9 and TRBJ1-1; D is ambiguous. The CDR3 spans 12 residues. Germline CDR1 reads SEHNR; CDR2 reads FQNEAQ (reference sequence). V shed 2 bases and J shed 8 bases, with 9 bases lying between them. Here the CDR3 reads CASSLSSREAFF. CDR3 sequence (DNA): TGTGCCAGCAGCTTATCAAGTCGAGAAGCTTTCTTT. Full variable domain (missing parts from reference TRBV7-9 and TRBJ1-1): DTGVSQNPRHKITKRGQNVTFRCDPISEHNRLYWYRQTLGQGPEFLTYFQNEAQLEKSRLLSDRFSAERPKGSFSTLEIQRTEQGDSAMYLCASSLSSREAFFGQGTRLTVV.

As concerns this clonotype: A junction end diverges from the germline sequence, so it may reflect a read error. The rearrangement links TRBV4-2 to TRBJ2-7; 7 bases map to TRBD1. The CDR3 has 13 residues. The germline V gene encodes CDR1 LGHNA and CDR2 YNFKEQ. The DNA for the CDR3 is TGTCCCAGCAGCCCTCATGACAGGGACGAGCAGTACTTC. It codes for CPSSPHDRDEQYF.

This chain links TRBV4-1 with TRBJ1-2; D not resolved. Germline V gene lookup returns CDR1 MGHRA and CDR2 YSYEKL. This CDR3 contains 16 residues. Trimming left V 1 base short and J 8 bases short, with 20 bases between. The CDR3 is CASSQVPDRIFDGYTF. Here the CDR3 DNA reads TGCGCCAGCAGCCAAGTACCGGACCGAATTTTTGACGGCTACACCTTC.